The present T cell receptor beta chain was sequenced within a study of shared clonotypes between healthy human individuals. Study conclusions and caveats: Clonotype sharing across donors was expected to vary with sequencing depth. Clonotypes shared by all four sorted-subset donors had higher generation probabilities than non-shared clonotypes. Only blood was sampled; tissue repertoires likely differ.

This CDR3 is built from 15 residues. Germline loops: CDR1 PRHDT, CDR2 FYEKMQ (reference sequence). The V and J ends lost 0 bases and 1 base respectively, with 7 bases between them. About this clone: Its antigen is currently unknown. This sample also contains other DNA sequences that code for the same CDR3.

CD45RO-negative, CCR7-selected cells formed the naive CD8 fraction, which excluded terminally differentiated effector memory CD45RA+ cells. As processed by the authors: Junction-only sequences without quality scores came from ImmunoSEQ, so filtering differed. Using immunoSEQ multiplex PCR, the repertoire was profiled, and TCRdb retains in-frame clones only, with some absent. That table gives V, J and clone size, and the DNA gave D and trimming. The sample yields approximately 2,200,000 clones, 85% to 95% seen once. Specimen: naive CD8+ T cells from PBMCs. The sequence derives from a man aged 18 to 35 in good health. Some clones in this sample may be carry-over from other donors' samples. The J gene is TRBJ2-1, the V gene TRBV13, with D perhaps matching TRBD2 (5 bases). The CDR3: CASSLGRGSYNEQFF. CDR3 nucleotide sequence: TGTGCCAGCAGCTTAGGACGGGGATCCTACAATGAGCAGTTCTTC.